The present entry profiles one T cell receptor beta chain with its context. Its antigen is not known. Generated by immunoSEQ multiplex PCR, the TCRdb table keeps only in-frame clones and is missing some. The profile shows 150,000 or so clones, 90% of them singletons. This CDR3 comprises 12 residues. V was shortened by 7 bases and J by 0 bases, with 3 bases between the two germline ends. Germline assignment: CDR1 MNHEY and CDR2 SVGAGI. The entry originates in a study of T cell responses to AZD1222 COVID-19 vaccine. Study-wide results and caveats: Regions 160-218 and 743-854 dominated among vaccine-associated CD4 TCRs spanning spike.

The TCR sequence derives from an adult in good health. This chain connects TRBV6-5 to TRBJ2-2, with no clear D. The sample consisted of peripheral blood, taken on day 0 of AZD1222 vaccination. The CDR3 here is CASIANTGELFF. CDR3 bases: TGTGCCAGCATTGCGAACACCGGGGAGCTGTTTTTT.